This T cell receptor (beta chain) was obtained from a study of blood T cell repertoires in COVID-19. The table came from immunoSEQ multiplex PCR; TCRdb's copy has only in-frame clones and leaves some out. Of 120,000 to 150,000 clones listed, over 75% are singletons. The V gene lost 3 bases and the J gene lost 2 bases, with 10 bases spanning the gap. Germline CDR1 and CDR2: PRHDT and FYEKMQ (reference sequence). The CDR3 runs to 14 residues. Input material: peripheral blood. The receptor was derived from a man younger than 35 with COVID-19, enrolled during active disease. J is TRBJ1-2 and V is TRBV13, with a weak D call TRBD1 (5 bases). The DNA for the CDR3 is TGTGCCAGCAGCTTCATGACAGCAAACTATGGCTACACCTTC. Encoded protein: CASSFMTANYGYTF.